A single TCR beta chain is shown here with its context. Its antigen is unknown. Assay: immunoSEQ multiplex PCR; the TCRdb copy retains only in-frame clones and omits some. Here the sample spans about 12,000 clones, around 80% being singletons. The data were taken from a study of tumor-infiltrating lymphocytes in localized non-small cell lung cancer. In the study overall: Resected tumor was paired with non-adjacent uninvolved lung from the same patient. Study findings and constraints: Compared with uninvolved lung, tumors showed higher T cell infiltration by TCRbeta sequencing. TCR sequencing covered a subset of patients with enough tissue.

The CDR3 has 15 amino acids. The germline CDR1 and CDR2 sequences are KGHSH and LQKENI. Trimming removed 2 bases from V and 2 bases from J, with 12 bases in between. Sequencing was performed on lung tumor tissue. The TCR comes from a human donor with non-small cell lung cancer. This chain joins TRBV18 and TRBJ1-2; possibly TRBD1 for D (5 bases). The CDR3 reads CASSPSRAANYGYTF. CDR3 DNA sequence: TGTGCCAGCTCACCAAGCAGGGCAGCAAACTATGGCTACACCTTC. The variable domain in full, with the rest retrieved from reference TRBV18 and TRBJ1-2, is NAGVMQNPRHLVRRRGQEARLRCSPMKGHSHVYWYRQLPEEGLKFMVYLQKENIIDESGMPKERFSAEFPKEGPSILRIQQVVRGDSAAYFCASSPSRAANYGYTFGSGTRLTVV.